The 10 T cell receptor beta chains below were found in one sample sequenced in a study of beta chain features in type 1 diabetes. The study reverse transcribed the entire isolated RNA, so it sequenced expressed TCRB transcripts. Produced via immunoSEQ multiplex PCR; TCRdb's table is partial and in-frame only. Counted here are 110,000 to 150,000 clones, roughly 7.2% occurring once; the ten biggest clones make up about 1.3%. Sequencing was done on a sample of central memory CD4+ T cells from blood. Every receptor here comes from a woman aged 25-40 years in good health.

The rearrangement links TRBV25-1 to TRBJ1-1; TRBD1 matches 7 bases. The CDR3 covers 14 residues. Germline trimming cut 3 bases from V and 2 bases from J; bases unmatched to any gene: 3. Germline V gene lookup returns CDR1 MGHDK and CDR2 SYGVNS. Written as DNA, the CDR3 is TGTGCCAGCAGTGAGGGACAGTCCAACACTGAAGCTTTCTTT. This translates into CASSEGQSNTEAFF.

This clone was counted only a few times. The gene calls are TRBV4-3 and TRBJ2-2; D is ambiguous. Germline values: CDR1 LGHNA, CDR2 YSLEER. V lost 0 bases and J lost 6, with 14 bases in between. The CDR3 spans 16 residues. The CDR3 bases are TGCGCCAGCAGCCAAGAATGGGCCCACGCGTCCGGGGAGCTGTTTTTT. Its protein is CASSQEWAHASGELFF.

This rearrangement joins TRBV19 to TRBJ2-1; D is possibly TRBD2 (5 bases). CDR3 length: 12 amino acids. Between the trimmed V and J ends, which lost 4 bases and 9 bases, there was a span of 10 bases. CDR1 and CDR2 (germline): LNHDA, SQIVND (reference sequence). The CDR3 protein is CASSTSGFEQFF. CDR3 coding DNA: TGTGCCAGTAGTACCAGCGGCTTTGAGCAGTTCTTC.

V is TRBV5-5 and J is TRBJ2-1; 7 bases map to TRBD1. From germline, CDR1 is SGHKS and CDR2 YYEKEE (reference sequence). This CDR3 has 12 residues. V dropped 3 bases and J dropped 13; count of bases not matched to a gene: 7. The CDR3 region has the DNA TGTGCCAGCAGCTCGGGACAGCTAGGCCAGTTCTTC. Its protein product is CASSSGQLGQFF.

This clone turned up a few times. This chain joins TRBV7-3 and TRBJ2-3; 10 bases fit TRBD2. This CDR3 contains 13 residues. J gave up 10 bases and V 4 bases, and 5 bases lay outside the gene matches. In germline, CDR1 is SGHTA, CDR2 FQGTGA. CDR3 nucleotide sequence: TGTGCCAGCAGCTCCTACGGGACTAGCGCGCAGTATTTT. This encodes CASSSYGTSAQYF.

CDR3 DNA: TGTGCCAGCAGTAAGTCGGGGGGCCCTGAAGCTTTCTTT. This encodes CASSKSGGPEAFF. The chain joins TRBV25-1 to TRBJ1-1, with D possibly matching TRBD1 (6 bases). V was shortened by 5 bases and J by 6 bases, with 13 bases between the two germline ends. The germline gives CDR1 MGHDK, CDR2 SYGVNS. The CDR3 length is 13 residues.

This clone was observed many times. In nucleotides, the CDR3 is TGCAGCGTTGCGCCTAGCGGGACGGCCGGGGAGCTGTTTTTT. It codes for CSVAPSGTAGELFF. This rearrangement joins TRBV29-1 to TRBJ2-2; 9 positions agree with TRBD2. The germline CDR1 and CDR2 sequences are SQVTM and ANQGSEA. The length of the CDR3 is 14 residues. V trimming: 4 bases; J trimming: 6 bases; junction bases outside the gene matches: 6.

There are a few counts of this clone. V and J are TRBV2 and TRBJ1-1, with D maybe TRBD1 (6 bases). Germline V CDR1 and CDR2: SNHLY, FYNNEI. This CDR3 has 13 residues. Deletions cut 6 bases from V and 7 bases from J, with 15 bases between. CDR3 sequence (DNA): TGTGCCAGCAGGATACAGGGTAGGGGTGAAGCTTTCTTT. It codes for CASRIQGRGEAFF.

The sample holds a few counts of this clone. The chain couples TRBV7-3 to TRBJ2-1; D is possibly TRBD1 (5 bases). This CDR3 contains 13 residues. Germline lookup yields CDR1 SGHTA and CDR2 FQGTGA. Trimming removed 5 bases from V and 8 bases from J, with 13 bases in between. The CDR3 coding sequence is TGTGCCAGCAGCCAGGGTGTGGGCTATGAGCAGTTCTTC. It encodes CASSQGVGYEQFF.

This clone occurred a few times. The CDR3 here is CASSRHWKGAVGGYTF. CDR3 in DNA: TGCGCCAGCAGCCGACATTGGAAGGGGGCAGTGGGGGGCTACACCTTC. The V and J genes are TRBV4-3 and TRBJ1-2, with 7 bases aligning to TRBD1. Germline V gene sequence: CDR1 LGHNA, CDR2 YSLEER. CDR3 length: 16 amino acids. Trimming removed 4 bases from V and 8 bases from J; junction bases left unmatched: 16.